The 29 T cell receptor beta chains below come from one sample, sequenced in a study of T cells after yellow fever vaccination. TCRdb ran MiXCR on the 5' RACE reads and lists one entry per CDR3 protein. Of about 300,000 distinct CDR3 sequences listed, 6.8% are singletons. The specimen comprised PBMCs, sampled more than 40 days after the first yellow fever vaccination. Receptors were obtained from a man between 18 and 29 years old who received the YFV17D yellow fever vaccine.

This clonotype has a handful of counts. This chain's CDR3 is CASSGTGAVNTGELFF. DNA for the CDR3: TGTGCCAGCAGCGGGACAGGAGCTGTCAACACCGGGGAGCTGTTTTTT. This rearrangement joins TRBV7-9 to TRBJ2-2, with TRBD1 identical over 8 bases. The length of the CDR3 is 16 residues. Germline V gene sequence: CDR1 SEHNR, CDR2 FQNEAQ (reference sequence). Trimming at V came to 5 bases and at J to 2 bases, leaving 7 bases not matched to a gene.

The table lists this clonotype with a few counts. V gene TRBV4-1 combines with J gene TRBJ2-5; 10 nucleotides match TRBD2. Germline CDR1 is MGHRA and CDR2 is YSYEKL. The CDR3 is 15 amino acids. The trim removed 0 bases at V and 4 bases at J, leaving 2 bases unmatched. CDR3: CASSQDLAGVETQYF. The CDR3 bases are TGCGCCAGCAGCCAAGATCTAGCGGGGGTAGAGACCCAGTACTTC.

V gene TRBV7-2 combines with J gene TRBJ2-3, with D tentatively TRBD2 (7 bases). The germline V and J ends were trimmed by 6 bases and 12 bases, with 16 bases remaining between them. The CDR3 has 12 amino acids. Germline V CDR1 and CDR2: SGHTA, FQGNSA. In DNA form, the CDR3 reads TGTGCCAGCAGGGGTGTGGGGGGGGCACAGTATTTT. Translated: CASRGVGGAQYF.

The chain uses TRBV5-4 and TRBJ2-2; possible D gene TRBD1, 6 bases. V was trimmed by 4 bases and J by 1 base, leaving 11 bases between them. The CDR3 loop spans 15 amino acids. CDR1 is SGHNT and CDR2 is YYREEE in the germline V gene (reference sequence). The CDR3 nucleotides read TGTGCCAGCAGCGCCTGGACAGAGAACACCGGGGAGCTGTTTTTT. Its protein product is CASSAWTENTGELFF.

This clonotype was counted many times. This rearrangement joins TRBV7-8 to TRBJ1-1; D is undetermined. V was trimmed by 5 bases and J by 1 base, leaving 11 bases between them. CDR1 is SGHVS, CDR2 FQNEAQ, per germline. The CDR3 has 14 residues. The CDR3, as DNA: TGTGCCAGCAGCCTCCGACCGGGGAACACTGAAGCTTTCTTT. Its translation: CASSLRPGNTEAFF.

The chain uses TRBV28 and TRBJ2-1; 8 bases align to TRBD2. Germline trimming cut 5 bases from V and 3 bases from J; bases unmatched to any gene: 21. The CDR3 is 20 residues long. Germline V gene data show CDR1 as MDHEN and CDR2 as SYDVKM. The CDR3, as DNA: TGTGCCAGCAGTCAACTTGGTGCGGGGGGACTAATGAAGAACTACAATGAGCAGTTCTTC. This gives the protein CASSQLGAGGLMKNYNEQFF.

The chain carries TRBV6-7 and TRBJ1-2; no clear D gene. TRBV6-7 is annotated as an ORF whose role is uncertain. Trimming took off 9 bases at V and 6 bases at J, with 20 bases between the two ends. This CDR3 spans 14 amino acids. For the CDR3, the DNA is TGTGCCAGGATAACTGGGTCCCCTCCGGATGGCTACACCTTC. It translates to CARITGSPPDGYTF.

This clonotype was seen a handful of times. The chain couples TRBV5-1 to TRBJ2-2; TRBD1 matches at 7 bases. V lost 3 bases, J lost 0 bases, and 5 bases stayed unmatched. The CDR3 has 16 residues. The germline V gene has CDR1 SGHRS and CDR2 YFSETQ. This CDR3 reads CASSSTGRTNTGELFF. The CDR3 bases are TGCGCCAGCAGCTCGACAGGGCGAACGAACACCGGGGAGCTGTTTTTT. Full variable domain (outside the CDR3, taken from reference TRBV5-1 and TRBJ2-2): KAGVTQTPRYLIKTRGQQVTLSCSPISGHRSVSWYQQTPGQGLQFLFEYFSETQRNKGNFPGRFSGRQFSNSRSEMNVSTLELGDSALYLCASSSTGRTNTGELFFGEGSRLTVL.

In this sample, this clonotype turned up a few times. The chain couples TRBV4-2 to TRBJ2-7; 8 nucleotides align to TRBD1. CDR1 and CDR2 (germline): LGHNA, YNFKEQ. The CDR3 consists of 14 residues. The trim removed 1 base at V and 7 bases at J, leaving 6 bases unmatched. The CDR3 DNA is TGTGCCAGCAGCCAAGGGACAGGGTTAGAGGAGCAGTACTTC. It encodes CASSQGTGLEEQYF.

This clonotype was found a few times. The V gene is TRBV28, the J gene TRBJ1-2, with D uncertain. V was trimmed by 7 bases and J by 1 base, leaving 7 bases between them. Germline V gives CDR1 MDHEN, CDR2 SYDVKM. The CDR3 is made up of 12 amino acids. The CDR3 sequence: CASTLGNYGYTF. Here the CDR3 DNA reads TGTGCCAGCACCCTGGGTAACTATGGCTACACCTTC.

As to this clonotype: Because the CDR3 is missing its conserved closing phenylalanine or tryptophan, this is likely a read error. The chain has TRBV5-1 and TRBJ1-1, with D unclear. There are 13 residues in the CDR3. Looked up from germline, CDR1 is SGHRS and CDR2 is YFSETQ. V lost 5 bases and J 5 bases, leaving 13 bases between the germline ends. CDR3 DNA sequence: TGCGCCAGCAGTTTGACGGCATCTACTGAAGCTTTCTCT. Translating it yields CASSLTASTEAFS.

This clonotype was counted between two and nine times. The chain links TRBV20-1 to TRBJ2-7; no definite D call. This CDR3 region has 11 residues. The germline V and J ends were trimmed by 3 bases and 3 bases, with 6 bases remaining between them. The germline CDR1 and CDR2 sequences are DFQATT and SNEGSKA (reference sequence). The DNA of the CDR3 is TGCAGTGCTAGTAACAGCTACGAGCAGTACTTC. Its protein product is CSASNSYEQYF.

The chain is built from TRBV10-3 and TRBJ1-4; D perhaps matches TRBD1 (5 bases). Germline-derived CDR1 and CDR2 are ENHRY and SYGVKD. The CDR3 sequence is 15 residues long. Trimming cost V 4 bases and J 11 bases, with 20 bases left between them. The CDR3 loop reads CAISGGLVQAEKLFF. CDR3 bases: TGTGCCATCAGTGGTGGCCTGGTACAGGCGGAGAAACTGTTTTTT.

The V and J genes are TRBV20-1 and TRBJ2-1, with 9 bases that match TRBD2. Germline lookup yields CDR1 DFQATT and CDR2 SNEGSKA (reference sequence). The CDR3 runs to 11 residues. CDR3 loop: CVGSGGYEQFF. The CDR3 region has the DNA TGCGTGGGTAGCGGGGGCTATGAGCAGTTCTTC.

This clonotype is a singleton in its sample. The chain is built from TRBV5-5 and TRBJ2-7; the D is unclear. This CDR3 has 15 amino acids. Germline CDR1 SGHKS, CDR2 YYEKEE (reference sequence). The V end lost 5 bases, the J end lost 1 base, and 16 bases lay between the germline ends. CDR3 sequence reads: CASRLHPDISYEQYF. The CDR3 bases are TGTGCCAGCAGATTGCACCCCGACATTTCCTACGAGCAGTACTTC.

The chain combines TRBV6-1 with TRBJ2-5; TRBD1 agrees at 12 bases. Germline V gene lookup returns CDR1 MNHNS and CDR2 SASEGT. The CDR3 sequence is 16 residues long. The V segment lost 2 bases and the J segment 2 bases; nucleotides outside the gene matches: 3. CDR3 amino acids: CASSEMGQGAQETQYF. In DNA form, the CDR3 reads TGTGCCAGCAGTGAAATGGGACAGGGGGCTCAAGAGACCCAGTACTTC.

V and J are TRBV7-2 and TRBJ2-5; D perhaps matches TRBD2 (6 bases). Per germline, CDR1 SGHTA and CDR2 FQGNSA. The CDR3 consists of 12 residues. Trimming pared 6 bases from V and 5 bases from J, leaving 10 bases between. DNA for the CDR3: TGTGCCAGCAGGGCCAGCGGGGAGACCCAGTACTTC. Translated: CASRASGETQYF.

In its sample, this clonotype was seen a few times. The chain carries TRBV4-3 and TRBJ2-3; 10 bases map to TRBD2. The V and J ends lost 1 base and 2 bases, in that order; junction bases with no gene match: 9. Germline loops: CDR1 LGHNA, CDR2 YSLEER. The length of the CDR3 is 18 residues. CDR3: CASSQAHQRGGLTDTQYF. DNA for the CDR3: TGCGCCAGCAGCCAAGCCCACCAGCGGGGGGGCCTCACAGATACGCAGTATTTT.

This rearrangement joins TRBV6-5 to TRBJ1-1; a weak D match, TRBD1 (6 bases). The CDR3 sequence is 16 residues long. Germline CDR1 MNHEY, CDR2 SVGAGI. V was clipped by 0 bases and J by 1 base, with 12 bases between them. The CDR3 DNA reads as TGTGCCAGCAGTTACTCGGGGGCGGTGGGGAACACTGAAGCTTTCTTT. Translation gives CASSYSGAVGNTEAFF.

This sequence joins TRBV5-4 and TRBJ2-7; TRBD1 matches 8 bases. The germline gives CDR1 SGHNT, CDR2 YYREEE (reference sequence). The CDR3 is 13 amino acids. J gave up 5 bases and V 0 bases, and 1 base lay outside the gene matches. The CDR3 DNA reads TGTGCCAGCAGCTTGGCGACAGGGGACGAGCAGTACGTC. Translating it yields CASSLATGDEQYV.

The genes are TRBV12-5 and TRBJ2-3; D ambiguous. This CDR3 has 15 residues. V shed 4 bases and J shed 4 bases, with 15 bases lying between them. Germline V gives CDR1 LGHNT, CDR2 FRNRAP. The CDR3 coding sequence is TGTGCTAGTGGTTCTCCGAGTCTGGCCCCAGATACGCAGTATTTT. Translation gives CASGSPSLAPDTQYF.

The chain links TRBV7-9 to TRBJ1-1, with 7 bases identical to TRBD1. Germline trimming cut 5 bases from V and 11 bases from J; bases unmatched to any gene: 8. In germline, CDR1 is SEHNR, CDR2 FQNEAQ (reference sequence). The CDR3 consists of 12 residues. The CDR3 here is CASSPGTALAFF. The CDR3 nucleotides read TGTGCCAGCAGCCCGGGGACAGCCCTTGCTTTCTTT.

This clonotype was detected ten times or more. This CDR3 reads CSVDPGHTEAFF. In DNA, the CDR3 is TGCAGCGTTGACCCGGGGCACACTGAAGCTTTCTTT. The genes are TRBV29-1 and TRBJ1-1; a weak D match, TRBD1 (5 bases). V shed 3 bases and J shed 3 bases, with 8 bases lying between them. Per germline, CDR1 SQVTM and CDR2 ANQGSEA. The CDR3 has 12 residues.

This clonotype has more than one count but fewer than ten. The rearrangement uses TRBV19 and TRBJ1-6; 8 bases are shared with TRBD1. V trimming: 6 bases; J trimming: 2 bases; junction bases outside the gene matches: 6. The CDR3 runs 16 residues. Germline CDR1 reads LNHDA; CDR2 reads SQIVND (reference sequence). The CDR3 spells CASRGQVGAYNSPLHF. The CDR3 DNA follows: TGTGCCAGTAGGGGACAGGTCGGCGCCTATAATTCACCCCTCCACTTT.

This clonotype turned up a few times. J is TRBJ2-1 and V is TRBV28; 10 bases fit TRBD1. Germline V gene lookup returns CDR1 MDHEN and CDR2 SYDVKM. The CDR3 extends over 13 amino acids. V was clipped by 6 bases and J by 6 bases; unmatched bases: 2. The CDR3 is CASRRTGGNEQFF. The CDR3 region has the DNA TGTGCCAGCAGACGGACAGGGGGCAATGAGCAGTTCTTC.

This clonotype came up many times. The chain uses TRBV10-2 and TRBJ2-3, with TRBD2 matching over 8 bases. CDR1 and CDR2 (germline): WSHSY, SAAADI. V lost 7 bases to trimming and J lost 1 base; unmatched junction nucleotides: 4. This CDR3 is 14 amino acids long. Here the CDR3 DNA reads TGCGCCAGCATCCCGGGGGGGGGCACAGATACGCAGTATTTT. Its translation is CASIPGGGTDTQYF.

This clonotype has a count of ten or more. The chain employs TRBV6-2 or TRBV6-3 and TRBJ2-1; the D gene could be TRBD1 or TRBD2 (5 bases each). CDR1 is MNHEY, CDR2 SVGEGT, per germline. The length of the CDR3 is 16 residues. Deletions cut 5 bases from V and 0 bases from J, with 14 bases between. CDR3 region: CASSRGAGSSYNEQFF. CDR3 DNA: TGTGCCAGCAGTAGAGGGGCAGGCAGCTCCTACAATGAGCAGTTCTTC.

The chain links TRBV4-3 to TRBJ2-1; 11 bases map to TRBD2. Per the germline V gene, CDR1 is LGHNA and CDR2 is YSLEER. The CDR3 length is 16 residues. V trimming: 4 bases; J trimming: 4 bases; junction bases outside the gene matches: 6. CDR3 protein: CASSRALAGAYNEQFF. The DNA of the CDR3 is TGCGCCAGCAGCCGCGCACTAGCGGGGGCTTACAATGAGCAGTTCTTC.

The chain couples TRBV11-1 to TRBJ2-5, with TRBD2 matching over 7 bases. This CDR3 spans 18 amino acids. The J segment lost 4 bases and the V segment lost 5 bases, leaving 19 bases of the junction unmatched. Germline CDR1 reads SGHAT; CDR2 reads FQDESV (reference sequence). CDR3 sequence (DNA): TGTGCCAGCAGCCAAAATCGCGCGACTAGCATGGGGAGAGAGACCCAGTACTTC. Translating gives CASSQNRATSMGRETQYF.